This section outlines one T cell receptor (beta chain) sequence together with its context. Its specificity is not known. These data come from a study of cytotoxic CD8 clonotypes in ibrutinib-treated CLL. Study background: Researchers reported ten to twelve relapsed/refractory and roughly 14 treatment-naive patients, 17 to 18 of them IGHV unmutated. Mean per-sample yields comprised 255,043 productive templates and tens of thousands of productive rearrangements. Study-wide results and limits: Clonality was higher at ibrutinib response and returned toward baseline at progression. Public clonotypes, rarely seen, contracted or held steady on treatment.

TCRdb's table, derived via immunoSEQ multiplex PCR, lists solely in-frame clones and lacks some. Of nearly 300,000 clones listed, approximately 76% are singletons. This specimen was PBMCs, taken at disease progression, from a patient treated with ibrutinib. The sequence came from a human donor with chronic lymphocytic leukemia.

The CDR3 here is CASSRTGEIEQYF. The CDR3 DNA follows: TGCGCCAGCAGTCGGACAGGGGAGATCGAGCAGTACTTC. The V call is TRBV10-1, the J call TRBJ2-7; 9 nucleotides match TRBD1. CDR3 length: 13 residues. J was trimmed by 6 bases and V by 5 bases; bases with no gene match: 5. Germline V lookup: CDR1 WNHNN, CDR2 SYGVQD (reference sequence).